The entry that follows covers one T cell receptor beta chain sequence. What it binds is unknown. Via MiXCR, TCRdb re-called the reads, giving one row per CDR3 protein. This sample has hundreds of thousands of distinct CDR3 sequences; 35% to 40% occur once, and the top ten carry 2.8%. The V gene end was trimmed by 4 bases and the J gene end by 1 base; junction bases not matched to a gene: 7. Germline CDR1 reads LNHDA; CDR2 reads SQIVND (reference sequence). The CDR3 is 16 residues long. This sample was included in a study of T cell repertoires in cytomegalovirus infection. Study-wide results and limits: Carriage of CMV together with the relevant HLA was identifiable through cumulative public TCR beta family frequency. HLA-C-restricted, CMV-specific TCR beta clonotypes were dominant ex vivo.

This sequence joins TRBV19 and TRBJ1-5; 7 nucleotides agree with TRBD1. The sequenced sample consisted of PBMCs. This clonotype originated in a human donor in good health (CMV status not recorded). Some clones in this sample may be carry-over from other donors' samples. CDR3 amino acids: CASSTQTGSSNQPQHF. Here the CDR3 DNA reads TGTGCCAGTAGTACTCAGACAGGGTCAAGCAATCAGCCCCAGCATTTT.